This record covers a single T cell receptor beta chain. This sample was taken from a study of cytomegalovirus exposure and HLA in healthy donors. Study-wide background: The roughly 120 million unique TCR beta sequences, from roughly 170 million T cells, were found by an earlier analysis.

J lost 7 bases, V lost 7 bases, and 11 bases had no gene match. The CDR3 is 15 residues long. Germline lookup yields CDR1 SQVTM and CDR2 ANQGSEA. The primer mix had 60 Vbeta and 13 Jbeta primers. The assay was immunoSEQ multiplex PCR, and TCRdb's table has in-frame clones only and misses some. Of around 94,000 clones detected, 60% to 85% appear once; the ten largest clones hold about 4.6%. The chain combines TRBV29-1 with TRBJ2-1; TRBD1 matches 12 bases. This clonotype was obtained from a woman in her thirties or forties in good health and CMV-seropositive. Material for sequencing was PBMCs. The CDR3 region has the DNA TGCAGCGGAAGGGCCGGGACAGGGGGCGGGAATGAGCAGTTCTTC. Its protein is CSGRAGTGGGNEQFF.